What follows is one TCR beta chain and its context. These data belong to a study of blood T cell repertoires in COVID-19. Profiling relied on immunoSEQ multiplex PCR, and the TCRdb table lists in-frame clones only, not all of them. The table lists 200,000 to 250,000 clones, 65% to 85% of them singletons. The CDR3 runs 14 residues. The germline V gene encodes CDR1 SNHLY and CDR2 FYNNEI. V gave up 2 bases and J gave up 0 bases, with 7 bases separating them. This TCR was recovered from a woman aged 55 to 70 who had recovered from COVID-19. Sequenced sample: PBMCs or T cells enriched from blood (not recorded which). The chain has TRBV2 and TRBJ1-2; D unclear. The CDR3 sequence: CASSERRANYGYTF. Here the CDR3 DNA reads TGTGCCAGCAGTGAAAGGAGAGCTAACTATGGCTACACCTTC.